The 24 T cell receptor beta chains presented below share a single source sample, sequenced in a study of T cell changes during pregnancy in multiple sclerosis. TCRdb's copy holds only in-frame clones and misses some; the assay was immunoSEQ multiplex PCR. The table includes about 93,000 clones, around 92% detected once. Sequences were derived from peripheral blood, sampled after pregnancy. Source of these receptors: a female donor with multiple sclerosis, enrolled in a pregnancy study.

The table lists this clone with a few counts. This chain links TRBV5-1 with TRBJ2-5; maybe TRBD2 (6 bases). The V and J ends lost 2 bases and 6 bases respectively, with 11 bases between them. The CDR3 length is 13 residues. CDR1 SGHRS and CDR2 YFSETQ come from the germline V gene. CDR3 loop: CASSFGEEKTQYF. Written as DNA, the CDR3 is TGCGCCAGCAGCTTCGGGGAGGAGAAGACCCAGTACTTC.

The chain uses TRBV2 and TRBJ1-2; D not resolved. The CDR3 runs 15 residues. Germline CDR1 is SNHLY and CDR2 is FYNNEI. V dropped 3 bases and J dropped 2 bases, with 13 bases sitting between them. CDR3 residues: CASSDEPRLNYGYTF. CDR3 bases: TGTGCCAGCAGTGATGAACCTAGACTAAACTATGGCTACACCTTC.

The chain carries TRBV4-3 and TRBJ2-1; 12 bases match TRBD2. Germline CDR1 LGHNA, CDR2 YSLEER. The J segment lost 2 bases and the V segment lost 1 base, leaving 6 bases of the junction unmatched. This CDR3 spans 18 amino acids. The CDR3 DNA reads TGCGCCAGCAGCCAAGGTGTTCCTAGCGGGGGGGCCTACAATGAGCAGTTCTTC. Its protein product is CASSQGVPSGGAYNEQFF.

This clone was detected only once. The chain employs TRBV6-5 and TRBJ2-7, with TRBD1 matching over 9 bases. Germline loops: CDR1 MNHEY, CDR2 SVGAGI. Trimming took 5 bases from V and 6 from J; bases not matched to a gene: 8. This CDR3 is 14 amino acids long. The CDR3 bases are TGTGCCAGCAGTCTCCGGGACAGGGAGTTCGAGCAGTACTTC. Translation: CASSLRDREFEQYF.

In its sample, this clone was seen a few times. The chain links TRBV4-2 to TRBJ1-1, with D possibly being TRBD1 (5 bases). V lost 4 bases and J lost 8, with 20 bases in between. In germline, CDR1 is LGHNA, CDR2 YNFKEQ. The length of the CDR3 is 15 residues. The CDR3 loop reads CASSPPGAIPGEAFF. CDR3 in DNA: TGTGCCAGCAGCCCCCCCGGAGCGATACCAGGGGAAGCTTTCTTT.

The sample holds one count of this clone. The CDR3 spells CASSIGSGSAGYEQYF. The DNA of the CDR3 is TGTGCCAGTAGTATTGGTAGCGGGAGTGCGGGTTACGAGCAGTACTTC. V is TRBV19 and J is TRBJ2-7; 9 positions match TRBD2. This CDR3 has 16 residues. Germline V gene lookup returns CDR1 LNHDA and CDR2 SQIVND (reference sequence). Trimming cost V 3 bases and J 4 bases; bases outside gene matches: 10.

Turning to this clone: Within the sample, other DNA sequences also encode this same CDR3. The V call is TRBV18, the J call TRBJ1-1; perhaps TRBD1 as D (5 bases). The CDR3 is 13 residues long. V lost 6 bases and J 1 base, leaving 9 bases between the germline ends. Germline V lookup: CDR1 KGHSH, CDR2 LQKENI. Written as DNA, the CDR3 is TGTGCCAGCTCGCCGACAGAGAACACTGAAGCTTTCTTT. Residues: CASSPTENTEAFF.

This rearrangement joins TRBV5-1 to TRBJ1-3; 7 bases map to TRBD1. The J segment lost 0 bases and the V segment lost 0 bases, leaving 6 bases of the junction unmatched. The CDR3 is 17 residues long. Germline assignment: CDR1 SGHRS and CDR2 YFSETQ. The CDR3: CASSLVGTVASGNTIYF. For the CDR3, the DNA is TGCGCCAGCAGCTTGGTTGGGACAGTGGCCTCTGGAAACACCATATATTTT.

CDR3 in amino acids: CASSLARLGRGNTIYF. The CDR3 DNA is TGTGCCAGCAGCTTAGCGAGGTTGGGGAGGGGAAACACCATATATTTT. V usage is TRBV7-8 and J usage is TRBJ1-3; no clear D gene. Germline CDR1 reads SGHVS; CDR2 reads FQNEAQ. V was pared by 0 bases and J by 4 bases, with 13 bases between. This CDR3 contains 16 residues.

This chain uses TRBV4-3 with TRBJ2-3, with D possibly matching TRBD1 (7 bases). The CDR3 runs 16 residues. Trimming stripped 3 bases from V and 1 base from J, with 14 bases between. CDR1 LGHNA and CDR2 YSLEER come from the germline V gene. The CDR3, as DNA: TGCGCCAGCAGCCAGGATTGGAGGGGGCGCACAGATACGCAGTATTTT. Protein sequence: CASSQDWRGRTDTQYF.

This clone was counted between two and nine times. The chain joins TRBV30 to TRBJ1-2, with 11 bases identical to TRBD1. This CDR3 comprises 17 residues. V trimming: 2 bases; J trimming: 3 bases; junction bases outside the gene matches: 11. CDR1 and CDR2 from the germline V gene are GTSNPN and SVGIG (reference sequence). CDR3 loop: CAWSLFVGQGVHYGYTF. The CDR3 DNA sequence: TGTGCCTGGAGTCTATTTGTGGGACAGGGGGTTCACTATGGCTACACCTTC.

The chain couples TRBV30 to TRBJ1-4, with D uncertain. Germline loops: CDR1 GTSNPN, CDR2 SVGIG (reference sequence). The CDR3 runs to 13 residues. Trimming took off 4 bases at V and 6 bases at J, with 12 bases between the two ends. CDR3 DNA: TGTGCCTGGAACCCTAATCGGGATGAAAAACTGTTTTTT. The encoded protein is CAWNPNRDEKLFF.

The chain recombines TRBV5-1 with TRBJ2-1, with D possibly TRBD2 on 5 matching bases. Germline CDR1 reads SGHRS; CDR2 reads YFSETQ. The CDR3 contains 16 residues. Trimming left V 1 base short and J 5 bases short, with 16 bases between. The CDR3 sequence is CASSLRSGGGNNEQFF. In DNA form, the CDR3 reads TGCGCCAGCAGCTTGCGATCCGGCGGAGGCAACAATGAGCAGTTCTTC.

CDR3 loop: CASKPDRNTDTQYF. As DNA, the CDR3 is TGTGCCAGTAAGCCGGACAGGAACACAGATACGCAGTATTTT. The chain carries TRBV19 and TRBJ2-3; TRBD1 matches 7 bases. With V trimmed by 7 bases and J by 2 bases, 6 bases remained unmatched. The CDR3 has 14 amino acids. Germline CDR1 reads LNHDA; CDR2 reads SQIVND (reference sequence). Together with reference TRBV19 and TRBJ2-3, the CDR3 gives the full variable domain: DGGITQSPKYLFRKEGQNVTLSCEQNLNHDAMYWYRQDPGQGLRLIYYSQIVNDFQKGDIAEGYSVSREKKESFPLTVTSAQKNPTAFYLCASKPDRNTDTQYFGPGTRLTVL.

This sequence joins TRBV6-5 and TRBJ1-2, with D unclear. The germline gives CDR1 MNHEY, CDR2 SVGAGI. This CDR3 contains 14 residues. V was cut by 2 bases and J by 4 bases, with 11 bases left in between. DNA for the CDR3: TGTGCCAGCAGTTACGGCGGGTCCCCCTATGGCTACACCTTC. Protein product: CASSYGGSPYGYTF.

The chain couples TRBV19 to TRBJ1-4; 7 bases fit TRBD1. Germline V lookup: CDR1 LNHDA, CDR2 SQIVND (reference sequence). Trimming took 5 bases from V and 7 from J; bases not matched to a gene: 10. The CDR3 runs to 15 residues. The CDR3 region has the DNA TGTGCCAGTAGTCTACCACAGGGGAGCAGTGAAAAACTGTTTTTT. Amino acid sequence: CASSLPQGSSEKLFF.

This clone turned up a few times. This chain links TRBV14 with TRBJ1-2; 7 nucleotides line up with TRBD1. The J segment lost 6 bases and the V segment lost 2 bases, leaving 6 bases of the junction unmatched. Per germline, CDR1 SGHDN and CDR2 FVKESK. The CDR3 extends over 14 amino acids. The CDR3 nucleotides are TGTGCCAGCAGCCAACAAAGGGGGCGTCATGGCTACACCTTC. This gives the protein CASSQQRGRHGYTF.

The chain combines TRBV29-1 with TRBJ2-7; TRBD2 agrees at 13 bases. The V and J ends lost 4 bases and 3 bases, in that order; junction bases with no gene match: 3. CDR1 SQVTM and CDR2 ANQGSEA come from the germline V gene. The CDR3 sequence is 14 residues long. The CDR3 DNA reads TGCAGCGTTGTTTGGACTAGCGGGGGCTACGAGCAGTACTTC. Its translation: CSVVWTSGGYEQYF.

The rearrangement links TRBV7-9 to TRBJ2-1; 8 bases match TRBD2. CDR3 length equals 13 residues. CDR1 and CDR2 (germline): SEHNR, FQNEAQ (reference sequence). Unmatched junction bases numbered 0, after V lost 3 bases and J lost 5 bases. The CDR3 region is CASSLGLDNEQFF. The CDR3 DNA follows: TGTGCCAGCAGCTTGGGACTAGACAATGAGCAGTTCTTC.

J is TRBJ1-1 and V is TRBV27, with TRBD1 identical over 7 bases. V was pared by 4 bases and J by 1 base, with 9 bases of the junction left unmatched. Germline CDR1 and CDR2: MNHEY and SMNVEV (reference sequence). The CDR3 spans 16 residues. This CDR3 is CASSSPTRDRNTEAFF. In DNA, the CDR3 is TGTGCCAGCAGTTCTCCAACCAGGGACAGGAACACTGAAGCTTTCTTT.

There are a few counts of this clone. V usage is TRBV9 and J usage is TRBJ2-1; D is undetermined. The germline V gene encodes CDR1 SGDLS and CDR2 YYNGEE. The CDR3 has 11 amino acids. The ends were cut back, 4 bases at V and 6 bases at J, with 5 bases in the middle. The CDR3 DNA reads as TGTGCCAGCAGCTTTAGCAATGAGCAGTTCTTC. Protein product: CASSFSNEQFF.

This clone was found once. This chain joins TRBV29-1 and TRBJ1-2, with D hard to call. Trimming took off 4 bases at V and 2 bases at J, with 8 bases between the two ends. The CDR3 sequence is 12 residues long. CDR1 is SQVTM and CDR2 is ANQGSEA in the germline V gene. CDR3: CSVGGPNYGYTF. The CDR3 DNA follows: TGCAGCGTTGGCGGCCCCAACTATGGCTACACCTTC. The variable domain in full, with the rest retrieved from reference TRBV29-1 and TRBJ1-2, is SAVISQKPSRDICQRGTSLTIQCQVDSQVTMMFWYRQQPGQSLTLIATANQGSEATYESGFVIDKFPISRPNLTFSTLTVSNMSPEDSSIYLCSVGGPNYGYTFGSGTRLTVV.

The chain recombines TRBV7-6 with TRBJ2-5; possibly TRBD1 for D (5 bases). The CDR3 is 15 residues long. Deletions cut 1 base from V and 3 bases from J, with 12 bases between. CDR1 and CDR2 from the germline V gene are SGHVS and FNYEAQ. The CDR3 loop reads CASSLGGGREETQYF. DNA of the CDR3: TGTGCCAGCAGCTTAGGGGGCGGACGGGAAGAGACCCAGTACTTC.

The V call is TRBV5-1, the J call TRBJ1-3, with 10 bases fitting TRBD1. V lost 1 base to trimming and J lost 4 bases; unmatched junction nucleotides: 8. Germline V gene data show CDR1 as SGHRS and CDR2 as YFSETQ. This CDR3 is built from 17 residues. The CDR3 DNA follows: TGCGCCAGCAGCTTGCCCCGACAGGGGGCGGGAGGAAACACCATATATTTT. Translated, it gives CASSLPRQGAGGNTIYF. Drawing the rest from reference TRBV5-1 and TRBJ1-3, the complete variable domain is KAGVTQTPRYLIKTRGQQVTLSCSPISGHRSVSWYQQTPGQGLQFLFEYFSETQRNKGNFPGRFSGRQFSNSRSEMNVSTLELGDSALYLCASSLPRQGAGGNTIYFGEGSWLTVV.